This note documents a single T cell receptor (beta chain) sequence. Its cognate antigen is unknown. One junction end disagrees with the germline gene, perhaps due to a read error. This sample is part of a study of breast tumors, draining lymph nodes, adjacent tissues. Germline CDR1 is DFQATT and CDR2 is SNEGSKA (reference sequence). The CDR3 has 16 amino acids. Study results and caveats: Compared with basal-like, luminal-like tumors shared significantly more repertoire with nontumor tissue.

Axillary draining lymph nodes of breast cancer patients supplied the node samples. TCRdb redid the calling of the multiplex PCR reads with MiXCR, one entry per CDR3 protein. Here the sample spans about 230,000 distinct CDR3 sequences, approximately 31% being singletons. The source of this sequence is a female donor with breast cancer. Some clones in this sample may be carry-over from other donors' samples. The sample was axillary lymph node tissue. This chain links TRBV20-1 with TRBJ2-3, with TRBD2 matching over 10 bases. CDR3 coding DNA: TGCAGTGCTCCCCACAGACTAGCGGGTCCCACAGATACGCAGTGTTTT. Translated: CSAPHRLAGPTDTQCF.